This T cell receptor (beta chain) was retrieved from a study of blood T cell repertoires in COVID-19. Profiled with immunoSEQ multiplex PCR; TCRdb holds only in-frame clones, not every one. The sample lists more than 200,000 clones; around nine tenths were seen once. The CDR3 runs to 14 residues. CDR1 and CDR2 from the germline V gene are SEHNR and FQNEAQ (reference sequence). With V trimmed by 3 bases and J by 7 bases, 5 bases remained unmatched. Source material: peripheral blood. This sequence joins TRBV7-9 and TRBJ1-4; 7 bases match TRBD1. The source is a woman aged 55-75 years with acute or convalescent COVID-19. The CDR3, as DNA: TGTGCCAGCAGCTTTGACAGGGACGGTGAAAAACTGTTTTTT. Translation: CASSFDRDGEKLFF.